The clone carrying this T cell receptor (beta chain) was seen only a few times. The data are from a study of cytomegalovirus exposure and HLA in healthy donors. Amplification used 60 Vbeta primers and 13 Jbeta primers. The table came from immunoSEQ multiplex PCR; TCRdb's copy has only in-frame clones and leaves some out. The profile shows approximately 100,000 clones, just under 75% of them singletons. Looked up from germline, CDR1 is SGDLS and CDR2 is YYNGEE. The ends were cut back, 4 bases at V and 2 bases at J, with 12 bases in the middle. This CDR3 has 14 residues. This sequence was found in a man aged 50 to 59 in good health and CMV-seropositive. The sequencing input was PBMCs. This chain joins TRBV9 and TRBJ2-5; perhaps TRBD2 as D (6 bases). CDR3 sequence (DNA): TGTGCCAGCAGCCCCGGAGGGTTTCAAGAGACCCAGTACTTC. Protein: CASSPGGFQETQYF.